The 17 T cell receptor beta chains below were found in one sample sequenced in a study of preoperative IRX-2 immunotherapy in early breast cancer (dated by TCRdb to the late 2010s). The sample's treatment or condition label, decoded: preoperative locoregional IRX-2 cytokine immunotherapy. The library was prepared using the immunoSEQ multiplex PCR assay. The clones in this table, taken by TCRdb from immuneACCESS, are in-frame only. Not every clone is retained; where verified, under half of the shortfall comes from an unresolved V gene, and the cause of the rest is unknown. For this sample the table gives over 30,000 clones, of which 85% to 90% were detected only once. The ten largest account for roughly 1.6% of the sample. The source material was tumor tissue, sampled after IRX-2 immunotherapy. The receptors were sampled from a human donor with breast cancer.

This chain connects TRBV7-6 to TRBJ1-1, with 7 nucleotides matching TRBD1. J lost 4 bases, V lost 2 bases, and 4 bases had no gene match. The CDR3 runs 14 residues. Germline V gene lookup returns CDR1 SGHVS and CDR2 FNYEAQ. The CDR3 nucleotides are TGTGCCAGCAGCTTACAGGGGGTTGGCACTGAAGCTTTCTTT. This codes for CASSLQGVGTEAFF.

The chain has TRBV28 and TRBJ1-6; tentatively, D is TRBD1 (5 bases). Germline CDR1 and CDR2: MDHEN and SYDVKM. The CDR3 extends over 15 amino acids. V lost 5 bases to trimming and J lost 7 bases, with 15 bases between them. The CDR3 region is CASSPAQGGNSPLHF. The CDR3 DNA is TGTGCCAGCAGTCCAGCCCAGGGTGGGAATTCACCCCTCCACTTT.

This chain links TRBV1 with TRBJ1-5. TRBV1 is annotated as a pseudogene. This CDR3 contains 15 residues. The CDR3, as DNA: TGCGCCAGCAGCCAAGTCCAGGGAGTGGTGCAGCCCCAGCATTTT. Its translation is CASSQVQGVVQPQHF.

The rearrangement links TRBV6-8 to TRBJ2-7, with TRBD2 identical over 11 bases. The J segment lost 3 bases and the V segment lost 0 bases, leaving 4 bases of the junction unmatched. Per the germline V gene, CDR1 is MNHGY and CDR2 is SAAAGT. CDR3 length: 16 residues. The CDR3 nucleotides are TGTGCCAGCAGTTACTCAGGTCTAGCGGGGGGCTACGAGCAGTACGTC. Its translation: CASSYSGLAGGYEQYV.

This chain uses TRBV19 with TRBJ1-2, with D unclear. Trimming removed 4 bases at V and 8 bases at J, with 20 bases between. This CDR3 contains 15 residues. CDR1 and CDR2 from the germline V gene are LNHDA and SQIVND (reference sequence). CDR3 sequence reads: CASSTPLTLFGGYTF. DNA of the CDR3: TGTGCCAGTAGTACTCCCCTGACACTCTTCGGGGGCTACACCTTC.

This rearrangement joins TRBV22-1 to TRBJ2-1; no check of the table's D call, TRBD2, against the DNA was made. TRBV22-1 is given as a pseudogene. CDR3 length equals 15 residues. This CDR3 reads CASSPPGVAFSEQFF. The CDR3 DNA reads TGTGCCAGCAGTCCCCCCGGGGTAGCATTTAGTGAGCAGTTCTTC.

The rearrangement links TRBV14 to TRBJ2-7; no clear D. CDR1 is SGHDN, CDR2 FVKESK, per germline. V was clipped by 3 bases and J by 2 bases, with 14 bases between them. The CDR3 runs to 15 residues. CDR3 residues: CASSQASYPPYEQYF. The CDR3 DNA is TGTGCCAGCAGCCAGGCCAGCTACCCCCCCTACGAGCAGTACTTC. Using reference TRBV14 and TRBJ2-7 for the parts outside the CDR3, the full variable domain is EAGVTQFPSHSVIEKGQTVTLRCDPISGHDNLYWYRRVMGKEIKFLLHFVKESKQDESGMPNNRFLAERTGGTYSTLKVQPAELEDSGVYFCASSQASYPPYEQYFGPGTRLTVT.

The chain joins TRBV6-8 to TRBJ1-4; maybe TRBD1 (6 bases). The V end lost 3 bases, the J end lost 6 bases, and 14 bases lay between the germline ends. The CDR3 covers 15 residues. Looked up from germline, CDR1 is MNHGY and CDR2 is SAAAGT. The CDR3 nucleotides read TGTGCCAGCAGTTATAAGGGGGGAGGAGATGAAAAACTGTTTTTT. Amino acid sequence: CASSYKGGGDEKLFF.

This clone has just a few counts. This chain links TRBV11-3 with TRBJ1-3, with a weak D call TRBD1 (5 bases). The CDR3 contains 16 residues. Trimming pared 0 bases from V and 2 bases from J, leaving 11 bases between. Germline lookup yields CDR1 SGHNT and CDR2 YENEEA. The CDR3 reads CASSLDSSGPGNTIYF. The CDR3 DNA is TGTGCCAGCAGCTTAGATTCATCAGGGCCTGGAAACACCATATATTTT.

V gene TRBV6-8 combines with J gene TRBJ2-7; TRBD2 might be the D (5 bases). In germline, CDR1 is MNHGY, CDR2 SAAAGT. The CDR3 is made up of 16 amino acids. V was trimmed by 5 bases and J by 0 bases, leaving 17 bases between them. The CDR3 DNA reads TGTGCCAGCAGTGGACGAGGACTTGCCAGCTCCTACGAGCAGTACTTC. This sequence encodes CASSGRGLASSYEQYF.

The chain combines TRBV19 with TRBJ1-1; the D is unclear. V lost 5 bases to trimming and J lost 6 bases, with 16 bases between them. CDR1 and CDR2 (germline): LNHDA, SQIVND (reference sequence). There are 14 residues in the CDR3. The CDR3 is CASSAGQGRPEAFF. CDR3 DNA sequence: TGTGCCAGTAGTGCGGGTCAAGGACGCCCTGAAGCTTTCTTT.

This CDR3 reads CASSKDRGNQPQHF. As DNA, the CDR3 is TGTGCCAGCAGTAAGGACAGGGGTAATCAGCCCCAGCATTTT. The gene calls are TRBV6-8 and TRBJ1-5; 9 bases are shared with TRBD1. V trimming: 5 bases; J trimming: 4 bases; junction bases outside the gene matches: 3. The germline CDR1 and CDR2 sequences are MNHGY and SAAAGT. The CDR3 covers 14 residues.

The chain carries TRBV6-8 and TRBJ1-2, with 8 bases that match TRBD1. Per the germline V gene, CDR1 is MNHGY and CDR2 is SAAAGT. V was pared by 0 bases and J by 4 bases, with 4 bases of the junction left unmatched. CDR3 size: 15 residues. The CDR3 DNA follows: TGTGCCAGCAGTTACTCGGCAGGGGGCGGCTATGGCTACACCTTC. It specifies CASSYSAGGGYGYTF.

This clone was seen just once. The genes are TRBV6-8 and TRBJ1-3; D gene unclear. V lost 7 bases and J 0 bases, leaving 10 bases between the germline ends. CDR3 length equals 14 residues. Germline V lookup: CDR1 MNHGY, CDR2 SAAAGT. The CDR3 coding sequence is TGTGCCAGCAACGGACGGGACTCTGGAAACACCATATATTTT. It specifies CASNGRDSGNTIYF.

This clone was seen more than once but under ten times. The gene calls are TRBV14 and TRBJ2-6; D could derive from TRBD1 or TRBD2 (6 bases each). Germline V gene sequence: CDR1 SGHDN, CDR2 FVKESK. The CDR3 spans 19 residues. V lost 4 bases, J lost 0 bases, and 19 bases lay in between. The CDR3 sequence is CASSPYKMGGISGANVLTF. DNA for the CDR3: TGTGCCAGCAGCCCTTATAAGATGGGGGGCATCTCTGGGGCCAACGTCCTGACTTTC.

This sequence joins TRBV11-3 and TRBJ1-3; D unresolved. The CDR3 length is 16 residues. Looked up from germline, CDR1 is SGHNT and CDR2 is YENEEA. The V end was cut by 3 bases, the J end by 0 bases, with 12 bases between. CDR3 DNA sequence: TGTGCCAGCAGCTTTAGTAGCGATTTCTCTGGAAACACCATATATTTT. Translated, it gives CASSFSSDFSGNTIYF.

The CDR3 DNA reads as TGTGCCAGCAGTGACCGTTCGTGGGGTAGGGAAGAGACCCAGTACTTC. Translating gives CASSDRSWGREETQYF. The chain has TRBV6-8 and TRBJ2-5; no reliable D call. CDR1 and CDR2 from the germline V gene are MNHGY and SAAAGT. Trimming took 5 bases from V and 3 from J, leaving 19 bases between them. The CDR3 is made up of 16 amino acids.